Presented here are 9 T cell receptor beta chains from one specimen sequenced in a study of molecular identifiers for immune sequencing clone quantification. One entry per CDR3 protein, called by TCRdb with MiXCR from the PCR reads. The sample gives about 510,000 distinct CDR3 sequences, about 25% of which show up once; approximately 0.8% is in the top ten. Material: naive CD8+ T cells from blood, with Jurkat cell RNA spiked in. Subset here: FACS-sorted CD8+CD4-CCR7+CD45RA+ naive T cells. Every receptor here comes from a human donor in good health. Some libraries in this study had Jurkat cell RNA spiked in.

The rearrangement joins TRBV27 to TRBJ1-4; D is ambiguous. The CDR3 spans 18 residues. V was trimmed by 5 bases and J by 2 bases, leaving 21 bases between them. CDR1 and CDR2 (germline): MNHEY, SMNVEV (reference sequence). The CDR3 coding sequence is TGTGCCAGCAGTCCAAGGGCAGGATTTCTGGGGACTAATGAAAAACTGTTTTTT. It encodes CASSPRAGFLGTNEKLFF.

A word on this clonotype: Since a much larger clone is just one base distant, this may be a read error. The V call is TRBV29-1, the J call TRBJ2-1; D is ambiguous. The V end lost 3 bases, the J end lost 5 bases, and 11 bases lay between the germline ends. Germline V gives CDR1 SQVTM, CDR2 ANQGSEA. This CDR3 has 13 amino acids. The CDR3 reads CSVDREIDNEQFF. The CDR3 nucleotides read TGCAGCGTTGATCGCGAGATCGACAATGAGCAGTTCTTC.

This clonotype was picked up many times. J is TRBJ2-4 and V is TRBV12-3 or TRBV12-4; D might be TRBD1 (5 bases). The CDR3 runs 16 residues. Trimming shortened V by 5 bases and J by 0 bases, and 14 bases separated the two germline ends. This CDR3 reads CASSQTGRIAKNIQYF. The CDR3 DNA is TGTGCCAGCAGTCAAACAGGCCGCATAGCCAAAAACATTCAGTACTTC.

The chain carries TRBV6-1 and TRBJ1-2; a possible D gene is TRBD1 (5 bases). CDR1 is MNHNS, CDR2 SASEGT, per germline. The CDR3 extends over 18 amino acids. With 5 bases removed from V and 0 bases from J, the gap between germline ends came to 22 bases. The CDR3 spells CASSLGESAFPSNYGYTF. Written as DNA, the CDR3 is TGTGCCAGCAGTTTGGGGGAGTCTGCGTTCCCATCTAACTATGGCTACACCTTC.

In regard to this clonotype: A read error is possible here, since a much larger clone lies one base away. The rearrangement joins TRBV10-3 to TRBJ1-1; the D is unclear. The CDR3 has 11 residues. Germline V lookup: CDR1 ENHRY, CDR2 SYGVKD. The CDR3 sequence: CASKESAEVFF. The CDR3 bases are TGTGCCTCAAAGGAGAGCGCTGAAGTTTTCTTT.

This clonotype was picked up a small number of times. The chain links TRBV12-3 or TRBV12-4 to TRBJ1-2; 8 bases are shared with TRBD1. The V segment lost 5 bases and the J segment 4 bases; nucleotides outside the gene matches: 6. The CDR3 extends over 14 amino acids. Here the CDR3 reads CASSPTGGPYGYTF. CDR3 coding DNA: TGTGCCAGCAGTCCCACAGGGGGACCCTATGGCTACACCTTC.

V is TRBV19 and J is TRBJ2-7, with 12 bases aligning to TRBD2. The germline CDR1 and CDR2 sequences are LNHDA and SQIVND (reference sequence). The V gene end was trimmed by 6 bases and the J gene end by 7 bases; junction bases not matched to a gene: 4. The CDR3 consists of 13 residues. The CDR3 coding sequence is TGTGCCAGTAGCCTAGCGGGAGGGCCTGAGCAGTACTTC. It encodes CASSLAGGPEQYF. The full variable domain, with the rest looked up from reference TRBV19 and TRBJ2-7, is DGGITQSPKYLFRKEGQNVTLSCEQNLNHDAMYWYRQDPGQGLRLIYYSQIVNDFQKGDIAEGYSVSREKKESFPLTVTSAQKNPTAFYLCASSLAGGPEQYFGPGTRLTVT.

This clonotype was detected a few times. This chain links TRBV10-2 with TRBJ1-1; a weak D match, TRBD1 (5 bases). Germline V gene lookup returns CDR1 WSHSY and CDR2 SAAADI. Between the trimmed V and J ends, which lost 0 bases and 2 bases, there was a span of 10 bases. The CDR3 spans 15 residues. Here the CDR3 DNA reads TGCGCCAGCAGTGAGTCGAGGGGAACAAACACTGAAGCTTTCTTT. It is translated as CASSESRGTNTEAFF.

The rearrangement joins TRBV11-2 to TRBJ2-7, with unresolved D. The length of the CDR3 is 11 residues. Germline assignment: CDR1 SGHAT and CDR2 FQNNGV. V was shortened by 1 base and J by 12 bases, with 10 bases between the two germline ends. The CDR3 nucleotides are TGTGCCAGCAGCTTAGTGACCCGGCGGTACTTC. Translated, it gives CASSLVTRRYF.